The rows below give T cell receptor beta chains drawn from one sample of a study of cytomegalovirus exposure and HLA in healthy donors. Produced via immunoSEQ multiplex PCR; TCRdb's table is partial and in-frame only. This sample has around 120,000 clones, with 80% found just once. Sequencing used PBMCs. The source of these receptors is a female donor in good health and CMV-seropositive. CDR3s include the opening cysteine and the closing phenylalanine or tryptophan. The D gene is left open where the match is weak. Rows may omit the clone size; those that give it use once, few, many or a size class.

.	TRBV18	12	.	TRBJ1-5	CASSEVSQPQHF	TGTGCCAGCTCCGAGGTGAGCCAGCCCCAGCATTTT
TRBD1	TRBV4-2	15	.	TRBJ2-7	CASSQDRGRGYEQYF	TGTGCCAGCAGCCAAGACAGGGGCAGGGGGTACGAGCAGTACTTC
TRBD1	TRBV19	13	.	TRBJ2-5	CASSSTGDVTQYF	TGTGCCAGTAGTTCGACAGGGGACGTGACCCAGTACTTC
TRBD2	TRBV7-9	15	once	TRBJ2-5	CASSLTSGSQETQYF	TGTGCCAGCAGCCTGACTAGCGGGAGCCAAGAGACCCAGTACTTC
.	TRBV29-1	12	.	TRBJ2-5	CSVLQGKETQYF	TGCAGCGTGCTCCAGGGGAAAGAGACCCAGTACTTC
.	TRBV2	13	.	TRBJ2-5	CASSENREETQYF	TGTGCCAGCAGTGAAAACAGGGAAGAGACCCAGTACTTC
TRBD1	TRBV6-4	13	.	TRBJ2-2	CASRGQGTGELFF	TGTGCCAGCAGAGGACAGGGGACCGGGGAGCTGTTTTTT
.	TRBV19	14	few	TRBJ1-2	CASRLNGVGYGYTF	TGTGCCAGTAGGCTGAACGGGGTAGGGTATGGCTACACCTTC
TRBD1	TRBV6-5	14	.	TRBJ2-3	CATRQGAMTDTQYF	TGTGCCACCCGGCAGGGGGCGATGACAGATACGCAGTATTTT
TRBD1	TRBV6-4	17	.	TRBJ1-2	CASSDSGGTGGSYGYTF	TGTGCCAGCAGTGACTCGGGGGGGACAGGGGGCTCCTATGGCTACACCTTC
TRBD1	TRBV2	14	few	TRBJ1-5	CASSGTGGNQPQHF	TGTGCCAGCAGTGGGACAGGGGGGAACCAGCCCCAGCATTTT
.	TRBV6-5	15	.	TRBJ1-6	CASSAHRDSSSPLHF	TGTGCCAGCAGCGCCCACAGGGATTCTTCTTCACCCCTCCACTTT
.	TRBV7-6	16	.	TRBJ2-7	CASSLALRGGDYEQYF	TGTGCCAGCAGCTTAGCGCTGAGGGGGGGTGACTACGAGCAGTACTTC
.	TRBV19	14	.	TRBJ2-5	CATGGAGLGETQYF	TGTGCCACCGGAGGGGCAGGGTTAGGGGAGACCCAGTACTTC
.	TRBV9	17	.	TRBJ2-7	CASSAGQQGGPSYEQYF	TGTGCCAGCAGCGCCGGACAGCAGGGTGGACCCTCCTACGAGCAGTACTTC
.	TRBV6-6	13	.	TRBJ1-1	CASGQLLNTEAFF	TGTGCCAGCGGACAGCTATTGAACACTGAAGCTTTCTTT
.	TRBV10-2	13	.	TRBJ2-3	CASSDQGIDTQYF	TGCGCCAGCAGTGACCAGGGTATCGATACGCAGTATTTT
.	TRBV7-9	17	.	TRBJ2-5	CASSLAWEASRQETQYF	TGTGCCAGCAGCTTAGCGTGGGAGGCCAGCCGCCAAGAGACCCAGTACTTC
TRBD1	TRBV19	15	.	TRBJ2-7	CASSITRTGGNEQYF	TGTGCCAGTAGTATTACGCGGACAGGGGGAAACGAGCAGTACTTC
.	TRBV28	13	.	TRBJ1-2	CASSTRASNGYTF	TGTGCCAGCAGTACCAGGGCATCTAATGGCTACACCTTC
.	TRBV11-3	12	.	TRBJ2-2	CASSPGAGELFF	TGTGCCAGCAGCCCCGGAGCCGGGGAGCTGTTTTTT
TRBD2	TRBV6-5	15	.	TRBJ2-2	CASSLLAGSPGELFF	TGTGCCAGCAGTTTACTAGCGGGGAGTCCCGGGGAGCTGTTTTTT
.	TRBV2	14	.	TRBJ2-3	CASRGVEQTDTQYF	TGTGCCAGCAGGGGAGTTGAGCAGACAGATACGCAGTATTTT
TRBD2	TRBV6-1	14	.	TRBJ2-2	CATKLTGGPGELFF	TGTGCCACCAAGTTGACGGGGGGGCCCGGGGAGCTGTTTTTT
TRBD1	TRBV27	14	.	TRBJ1-4	CASSFDRGREKLFF	TGTGCCAGCAGTTTCGACAGGGGTAGGGAAAAACTGTTTTTT
.	TRBV18	14	.	TRBJ1-2	CASSPRDKGDGYTF	TGTGCCAGCTCACCACGGGACAAAGGCGATGGCTACACCTTC
TRBD1	TRBV19	16	.	TRBJ2-2	CASSFSTGLILGELFF	TGTGCCAGTAGTTTTTCGACAGGGTTGATTCTCGGGGAGCTGTTTTTT
.	TRBV7-8	17	.	TRBJ2-3	CASSLGVQGRGTDTQYF	TGTGCCAGCAGCTTAGGCGTCCAGGGTAGGGGCACAGATACGCAGTATTTT
.	TRBV7-2	15	.	TRBJ1-2	CASSLPTAYNYGYTF	TGTGCCAGCAGCTTACCGACAGCCTATAACTATGGCTACACCTTC
.	TRBV10-1	16	.	TRBJ1-5	CASGPARDPSNQPQHF	TGCGCCAGCGGACCCGCGAGGGATCCTAGCAATCAGCCCCAGCATTTT
TRBD1	TRBV29-1	14	once	TRBJ2-5	CSDWGQGVQETQYF	TGCAGCGACTGGGGACAGGGGGTTCAAGAGACCCAGTACTTC
TRBD1	TRBV7-6	13	.	TRBJ2-7	CASSPGQANEQYF	TGTGCCAGCAGCCCGGGACAGGCCAACGAGCAGTACTTC
.	TRBV19	13	.	TRBJ2-1	CASSIGQGNEQFF	TGTGCCAGTAGTATAGGGCAGGGCAATGAGCAGTTCTTC
TRBD1	TRBV7-9	15	.	TRBJ2-7	CASSLGDRSFYEQYF	TGTGCCAGCAGCTTAGGGGACAGATCCTTCTACGAGCAGTACTTC
TRBD1	TRBV10-3	15	.	TRBJ1-5	CAISEEGQGKQPQHF	TGTGCCATCAGTGAGGAGGGACAGGGGAAGCAGCCCCAGCATTTT
.	TRBV21-1	13	.	TRBJ1-5	CASNGQLCQPQHF	TGTGCCAGCAACGGACAGCTCTGTCAGCCCCAGCATTTT
TRBD1	TRBV6-4	14	many	TRBJ1-1	CASRGQGWNTEAFF	TGTGCCAGCAGAGGACAGGGTTGGAACACTGAAGCTTTCTTT
.	TRBV30	12	.	TRBJ2-3	CAWSVLTDTQYF	TGTGCCTGGAGTGTACTAACCGATACGCAGTATTTT
.	TRBV7-2	15	once	TRBJ1-5	CASSLAAGSNQPQHF	TGTGCCAGCAGCTTAGCCGCGGGTAGCAATCAGCCCCAGCATTTT
.	TRBV5-6	15	few	TRBJ2-7	CASSLGGEVSYEQYF	TGTGCCAGCAGCTTGGGAGGGGAGGTCTCCTACGAGCAGTACTTC
TRBD1	TRBV19	16	.	TRBJ1-2	CASSIGSGGRIYGYTF	TGTGCCAGTAGTATAGGCTCAGGGGGACGGATCTATGGCTACACCTTC
TRBD1	TRBV5-1	16	.	TRBJ2-5	CASSLKGRGLGETQYF	TGCGCCAGCAGCTTGAAGGGCAGGGGGCTGGGGGAGACCCAGTACTTC